This T cell receptor (beta chain) was retrieved from a study of blood T cell repertoires in COVID-19. The overall study: Some COVID-19 samples were acute and others convalescent; all came from the United States, Italy and Spain. Sources were T cells, B-cell-depleted T cells, or PBMCs; the material itself was cDNA or gDNA.

Per the original data handling: Researchers report that nucleated cell counts were estimated from reference gene primer amplification. TCRdb keeps only in-frame clones here, not all; method: immunoSEQ multiplex PCR. The V and J calls and clone size were taken over from that table, and D and trimming were inferred from the DNA. The table records over 60,000 clones, about 70% of them present only once. This CDR3 spans 15 amino acids. Germline V lookup: CDR1 SGHNT, CDR2 YENEEA. J gave up 0 bases and V 5 bases, and 2 bases lay outside the gene matches. This TCR came from a woman of 80 years or more with acute or convalescent COVID-19. V and J are TRBV11-3 and TRBJ2-2; 8 nucleotides align to TRBD1. The sequenced sample consisted of peripheral blood. The CDR3 is CASSPGGANTGELFF. The CDR3 nucleotides are TGTGCCAGCAGCCCAGGGGGCGCGAACACCGGGGAGCTGTTTTTT.